Following are 17 T cell receptor beta chains from one sample sequenced in a study of blood T cell repertoires in COVID-19. Sequencing used immunoSEQ multiplex PCR; TCRdb keeps in-frame clones, though not all of them. Here the sample spans 200,000 to 250,000 clones, approximately 84% being singletons. Sequencing was carried out using peripheral blood. The receptors derive from a woman of 80 years or more with COVID-19, enrolled during active disease.

The V gene is TRBV5-6, the J gene TRBJ1-2, with D perhaps matching TRBD1 (6 bases). Germline V gene data show CDR1 as SGHDT and CDR2 as YYEEEE. Trimming took off 2 bases at V and 3 bases at J, with 14 bases between the two ends. The CDR3 runs 15 residues. CDR3 DNA sequence: TGTGCCAGCAGCTTAAGGACAGCTTATGACTATGGCTACACCTTC. As protein: CASSLRTAYDYGYTF.

The rearrangement uses TRBV7-8 and TRBJ1-1; 7 bases match TRBD1. Germline trimming cut 4 bases from V and 6 bases from J; bases unmatched to any gene: 14. From germline, CDR1 is SGHVS and CDR2 FQNEAQ. This CDR3 region has 16 residues. Written as DNA, the CDR3 is TGTGCCAGCAGCTCTCTAGCGGGGGGTCAGGGGGCTGAAGCTTTCTTT. Translating it yields CASSSLAGGQGAEAFF.

The chain uses TRBV5-6 and TRBJ1-6; D remains ambiguous. CDR1 is SGHDT, CDR2 YYEEEE, per germline. Between the trimmed V and J ends, which lost 6 bases and 1 base, there was a span of 14 bases. The CDR3 spans 16 residues. The chain's CDR3 is CASIPGGGSYNSPLHF. The CDR3, as DNA: TGTGCCAGCATTCCAGGAGGCGGATCCTATAATTCACCCCTCCACTTT.

The V gene is TRBV5-1, the J gene TRBJ2-5, with a possible D match to TRBD2 (5 bases). CDR1 is SGHRS, CDR2 YFSETQ, per germline. V was clipped by 7 bases and J by 5 bases, with 9 bases between them. CDR3 length: 11 residues. This CDR3 reads CASRGKETQYF. The CDR3 coding sequence is TGCGCCAGCCGAGGGAAGGAGACCCAGTACTTC. The whole variable domain, remainder taken from reference TRBV5-1 and TRBJ2-5, is KAGVTQTPRYLIKTRGQQVTLSCSPISGHRSVSWYQQTPGQGLQFLFEYFSETQRNKGNFPGRFSGRQFSNSRSEMNVSTLELGDSALYLCASRGKETQYFGPGTRLLVL.

The chain combines TRBV24-1 with TRBJ2-4; TRBD1 matches at 9 bases. The trim removed 11 bases at V and 8 bases at J, leaving 9 bases unmatched. CDR3 size: 13 residues. Looked up from germline, CDR1 is KGHDR and CDR2 is SFDVKD. CDR3 region: CANSRGTGYIQYF. CDR3 nucleotide sequence: TGTGCCAACTCCCGGGGGACAGGGTACATTCAGTACTTC.

This clone appeared once. The chain couples TRBV4-1 to TRBJ2-3; 8 nucleotides match TRBD2. Germline CDR1 is MGHRA and CDR2 is YSYEKL. This CDR3 has 18 residues. Trimming took 4 bases from V and 2 from J; bases not matched to a gene: 14. The CDR3 sequence: CASSLRTETSGDTDTQYF. CDR3 DNA: TGCGCCAGCAGCCTACGCACAGAAACTAGCGGAGACACAGATACGCAGTATTTT.

J is TRBJ1-4 and V is TRBV5-1, with D possibly matching TRBD1 (5 bases). The CDR3 is made up of 15 amino acids. Germline loops: CDR1 SGHRS, CDR2 YFSETQ. The ends were cut back, 3 bases at V and 0 bases at J, with 9 bases in the middle. CDR3: CASSSTAATNEKLFF. The CDR3 DNA reads TGCGCCAGCAGCTCGACAGCTGCAACTAATGAAAAACTGTTTTTT.

This rearrangement joins TRBV10-3 to TRBJ2-7; 9 bases match TRBD2. This CDR3 contains 15 residues. V was pared by 2 bases and J by 5 bases, with 7 bases of the junction left unmatched. The germline gives CDR1 ENHRY, CDR2 SYGVKD. The CDR3 DNA reads TGTGCCATCAGTGAGGGGGCGGGGGGGCCGGACGAGCAGTACTTC. Its protein is CAISEGAGGPDEQYF.

About this clone: One junction end does not reproduce the germline sequence, and a read error may be involved. The V call is TRBV5-4, the J call TRBJ1-2, with 7 bases identical to TRBD1. The CDR3 spans 15 residues. CDR1 is SGHNT, CDR2 YYREEE, per germline (reference sequence). Written as DNA, the CDR3 is TGTGCCAGCAGCCCCGGGACAGTCTCTAGCGAAGGGAGGTTTTTC. It encodes CASSPGTVSSEGRFF.

The chain combines TRBV6-6 with TRBJ1-2, with D hard to call. The germline CDR1 and CDR2 sequences are MNHNY and SVGAGI (reference sequence). Trimming removed 5 bases from V and 5 bases from J, with 12 bases in between. The CDR3 has 13 amino acids. The CDR3 region is CASSVGREYGYTF. CDR3 DNA: TGTGCCAGCAGTGTGGGGAGGGAGTATGGCTACACCTTC.

This chain connects TRBV5-1 to TRBJ2-2, with TRBD1 matching 9 bases. Germline values: CDR1 SGHRS, CDR2 YFSETQ. This CDR3 is 15 amino acids long. J gave up 4 bases and V 0 bases, and 1 base lay outside the gene matches. Here the CDR3 DNA reads TGCGCCAGCAGCTTGGGGGACAGGGTCACCGGGGAGCTGTTTTTT. Amino acid sequence: CASSLGDRVTGELFF.

The chain combines TRBV12-2 with TRBJ1-1. TRBV12-2 corresponds to a pseudogene. This CDR3 spans 17 amino acids. The CDR3 region has the DNA TGTGCAAGTCGCCCGGAGAGGAGGAACACAGCCGAACCCGAGGCTTTCTTT. Amino acid sequence: CASRPERRNTAEPEAFF.

This chain links TRBV6-2 or TRBV6-3 with TRBJ2-2; maybe TRBD2 (9 bases). V was trimmed by 5 bases and J by 3 bases, leaving 28 bases between them. There are 20 residues in the CDR3. Germline loops: CDR1 MNHEY, CDR2 SVGEGT. The CDR3 spells CASSRDRSIAGARDTGELFF. The CDR3 DNA sequence: TGTGCCAGCAGTCGGGACAGGAGCATAGCGGGAGCGAGGGACACCGGGGAGCTGTTTTTT.

As DNA, the CDR3 is TGTGCCAGCAGACCTACCGGGACTAGCGGGACCAACGAGCAGTACTTC. This translates into CASRPTGTSGTNEQYF. J is TRBJ2-7 and V is TRBV28, with 13 bases aligning to TRBD2. Germline V lookup: CDR1 MDHEN, CDR2 SYDVKM. This CDR3 is built from 16 residues. Trimming cost V 6 bases and J 5 bases; bases outside gene matches: 10.

The chain combines TRBV25-1 with TRBJ1-1; 10 bases map to TRBD1. The CDR3 covers 14 residues. Germline V gene data show CDR1 as MGHDK and CDR2 as SYGVNS. Losses at the gene ends were 4 bases for V and 10 bases for J; bases not matched to a gene: 9. The CDR3 DNA reads as TGTGCCAGCAGTGGACAGGGGGCGTTCTCGATAGCTTTCTTT. Its protein product is CASSGQGAFSIAFF.

V gene TRBV5-6 combines with J gene TRBJ1-6; TRBD1 is a possible D gene (6 bases). V was trimmed by 0 bases and J by 6 bases, leaving 7 bases between them. Looked up from germline, CDR1 is SGHDT and CDR2 is YYEEEE. The CDR3 sequence is 14 residues long. DNA of the CDR3: TGTGCCAGCAGCTTGGAGGGGGTTAATTCACCCCTCCACTTT. Protein: CASSLEGVNSPLHF.

The chain couples TRBV27 to TRBJ1-5; D is ambiguous. V was clipped by 2 bases and J by 5 bases, with 19 bases between them. Germline V gene sequence: CDR1 MNHEY, CDR2 SMNVEV (reference sequence). The CDR3 loop spans 17 amino acids. CDR3 nucleotides: TGTGCCAGCAGTTTAATTAGTCCACGGGAGGGATATCAGCCCCAGCATTTT. Translated, it gives CASSLISPREGYQPQHF.